A single sample gave rise to the 21 T cell receptor beta chains below, sequenced in a study of blood T cell repertoires in COVID-19. Clones were read by immunoSEQ multiplex PCR, and TCRdb kept only the in-frame ones, dropping some. The table shows around 88,000 clones, with more than 70% occurring only once. The sample taken for sequencing was peripheral blood. Receptor source: a woman older than 75 with acute or convalescent COVID-19.

The V and J genes are TRBV19 and TRBJ2-4; a possible D gene is TRBD1 (5 bases). The CDR3 is made up of 15 amino acids. The germline V gene has CDR1 LNHDA and CDR2 SQIVND (reference sequence). Between the trimmed V and J ends, which lost 5 bases and 2 bases, there was a span of 13 bases. CDR3 nucleotides: TGTGCCAGTAGTCCACGACAGATTACCAAAAACATTCAGTACTTC. Its translation: CASSPRQITKNIQYF.

The V gene is TRBV4-1, the J gene TRBJ2-2, with TRBD1 matching over 7 bases. V lost 4 bases to trimming and J lost 4 bases; unmatched junction nucleotides: 15. There are 18 residues in the CDR3. Germline V lookup: CDR1 MGHRA, CDR2 YSYEKL. CDR3 coding DNA: TGCGCCAGCAGCCTCGTCCTCCGGCAGGGGACAGTCACCGGGGAGCTGTTTTTT. Protein: CASSLVLRQGTVTGELFF.

The chain uses TRBV5-1 and TRBJ1-1; no firm D call. The length of the CDR3 is 15 residues. V lost 2 bases to trimming and J lost 2 bases, with 13 bases between them. Germline V lookup: CDR1 SGHRS, CDR2 YFSETQ. The CDR3 sequence: CASSFWPGINTEAFF. DNA of the CDR3: TGCGCCAGCAGCTTTTGGCCGGGAATTAACACTGAAGCTTTCTTT.

V usage is TRBV28 and J usage is TRBJ1-5; 12 bases line up with TRBD1. With 7 bases clipped from V and 5 bases from J, the junction kept 21 bases outside the gene matches. From germline, CDR1 is MDHEN and CDR2 SYDVKM. CDR3 length: 20 residues. The CDR3 coding sequence is TGTGCCAGCAAAAAAGCCCACCCGGGACAGGGGGCAGTTAGGTATCAGCCCCAGCATTTT. It specifies CASKKAHPGQGAVRYQPQHF.

This clone was seen just once. The chain has TRBV5-1 and TRBJ2-7; 8 bases map to TRBD2. J gave up 3 bases and V 0 bases, and 11 bases lay outside the gene matches. Germline CDR1 SGHRS, CDR2 YFSETQ. The CDR3 contains 17 residues. This chain's CDR3 is CASSLGSSGGSGYEQYF. Here the CDR3 DNA reads TGCGCCAGCAGCTTGGGTTCCTCGGGGGGGTCAGGCTACGAGCAGTACTTC.

The chain has TRBV19 and TRBJ2-6; possibly TRBD2 for D (6 bases). Germline V gene sequence: CDR1 LNHDA, CDR2 SQIVND (reference sequence). Trimming removed 6 bases at V and 0 bases at J, with 15 bases between. The CDR3 has 17 amino acids. Written as DNA, the CDR3 is TGTGCCAGTAGGGCTATGGGAGGTGACTCTGGGGCCAACGTCCTGACTTTC. This codes for CASRAMGGDSGANVLTF.

The chain has TRBV4-1 and TRBJ1-1, with D uncertain. This CDR3 region has 12 residues. Trimming stripped 6 bases from V and 1 base from J, with 6 bases between. Germline loops: CDR1 MGHRA, CDR2 YSYEKL. The CDR3: CASRGRNTEAFF. DNA of the CDR3: TGCGCCAGCAGGGGGAGGAACACTGAAGCTTTCTTT.

The chain combines TRBV9 with TRBJ1-6; D perhaps matches TRBD1 (5 bases). The CDR3 covers 13 residues. V lost 3 bases to trimming and J lost 6 bases, with 7 bases between them. CDR1 and CDR2 (germline): SGDLS, YYNGEE. The CDR3 spells CASSGGVNSPLHF. In DNA form, the CDR3 reads TGTGCCAGCAGCGGGGGGGTTAATTCACCCCTCCACTTT. The full variable domain, rest sourced from reference TRBV9 and TRBJ1-6, is DSGVTQTPKHLITATGQRVTLRCSPRSGDLSVYWYQQSLDQGLQFLIQYYNGEERAKGNILERFSAQQFPDLHSELNLSSLELGDSALYFCASSGGVNSPLHFGNGTRLTVT.

The rearrangement links TRBV7-2 to TRBJ2-3; a possible D gene is TRBD1 (6 bases). V lost 5 bases and J lost 5, with 17 bases in between. This CDR3 is built from 15 residues. Germline V CDR1 and CDR2: SGHTA, FQGNSA. In DNA, the CDR3 is TGTGCCAGCAGCATATTATGGACAGCCCGAGATACGCAGTATTTT. It is translated as CASSILWTARDTQYF.

The chain has TRBV10-2 and TRBJ1-1; possibly TRBD1 for D (5 bases). Trimming removed 4 bases from V and 6 bases from J, with 12 bases in between. This CDR3 has 13 residues. Germline loops: CDR1 WSHSY, CDR2 SAAADI. The DNA for the CDR3 is TGCGCCAGCAGTGTCACAGGCCCCTCTGAAGCTTTCTTT. Translating gives CASSVTGPSEAFF.

This clone was observed many times. This chain connects TRBV3-1 (or the pseudogene TRBV3-2) to TRBJ1-4; possibly TRBD1 for D (6 bases). From germline, CDR1 is LGHDT and CDR2 YNNKEL (reference sequence). The CDR3 is 13 amino acids. Trimming left V 1 base short and J 8 bases short, with 8 bases between. The CDR3 sequence: CASSQGGQEKLFF. DNA of the CDR3: TGTGCCAGCAGCCAAGGAGGACAGGAAAAACTGTTTTTT.

V usage is TRBV5-1 and J usage is TRBJ2-1; TRBD2 matches 11 bases. Trimming at V came to 3 bases and at J to 6 bases, leaving 5 bases not matched to a gene. Germline assignment: CDR1 SGHRS and CDR2 YFSETQ. The CDR3 covers 15 residues. For the CDR3, the DNA is TGCGCCAGCAGCTCGGGACTAGCGGTAACCAATGAGCAGTTCTTC. Translated: CASSSGLAVTNEQFF.

The chain recombines TRBV3-1 (or the pseudogene TRBV3-2) with TRBJ2-2; maybe TRBD2 (6 bases). The CDR3 runs to 13 residues. V shed 6 bases and J shed 5 bases, with 10 bases lying between them. CDR1 is LGHDT, CDR2 YNNKEL, per germline (reference sequence). The CDR3 here is CASSHSGTGELFF. The CDR3 DNA follows: TGTGCCAGCAGTCACAGCGGGACCGGGGAGCTGTTTTTT.

The chain is built from TRBV3-1 (or the pseudogene TRBV3-2) and TRBJ1-1, with TRBD1 matching over 8 bases. The CDR3 is 13 residues long. V was pared by 4 bases and J by 3 bases, with 1 base of the junction left unmatched. Germline values: CDR1 LGHDT, CDR2 YNNKEL (reference sequence). The CDR3 region has the DNA TGTGCCAGCAGCCTACAGGGGGACACTGAAGCTTTCTTT. It encodes CASSLQGDTEAFF.

The chain is built from TRBV18 and TRBJ2-7; TRBD1 aligns across 7 bases. The CDR3 has 15 residues. Germline V gene lookup returns CDR1 KGHSH and CDR2 LQKENI. The junction had 8 bases not matched to a gene; V was cut back by 6 bases and J by 0 bases. CDR3 DNA sequence: TGTGCCAGCTCCCGACAGGGAAGGAGCTCCTACGAGCAGTACTTC. Translating it yields CASSRQGRSSYEQYF.

The chain has TRBV10-3 and TRBJ2-1; perhaps TRBD2 as D (5 bases). CDR1 and CDR2 from the germline V gene are ENHRY and SYGVKD. V lost 2 bases to trimming and J lost 4 bases, with 15 bases between them. This CDR3 is built from 16 residues. The CDR3 protein is CAISEAPSRKYNEQFF. DNA of the CDR3: TGTGCCATCAGTGAGGCCCCTAGCAGAAAGTACAATGAGCAGTTCTTC.

The rearrangement uses TRBV7-3 and TRBJ2-1; TRBD2 matches 12 bases. This CDR3 is 15 amino acids long. The V gene end was trimmed by 6 bases and the J gene end by 6 bases; junction bases not matched to a gene: 6. The germline gives CDR1 SGHTA, CDR2 FQGTGA. Written as DNA, the CDR3 is TGTGCCAGCAGTCTACCGGGACTAGCGGGCAATGAGCAGTTCTTC. Protein product: CASSLPGLAGNEQFF.

The chain combines TRBV9 with TRBJ2-7, with 7 nucleotides matching TRBD1. Germline V CDR1 and CDR2: SGDLS, YYNGEE. The CDR3 is made up of 16 amino acids. The ends lost 0 bases at V and 3 bases at J; junction bases unmatched: 9. In nucleotides, the CDR3 is TGTGCCAGCAGCGTAGTAGCGTCGGGACAGCTCTACGAGCAGTACTTC. Translating it yields CASSVVASGQLYEQYF.

The V gene is TRBV5-6, the J gene TRBJ2-1; 8 bases fit TRBD1. The V segment lost 1 base and the J segment 5 bases; nucleotides outside the gene matches: 5. The CDR3 length is 15 residues. CDR1 SGHDT and CDR2 YYEEEE come from the germline V gene. The CDR3 DNA follows: TGTGCCAGCAGCTTGATAGGACAGGGAAACAATGAGCAGTTCTTC. It encodes CASSLIGQGNNEQFF.

This chain uses TRBV6-5 with TRBJ1-6; 7 bases are a match to TRBD1. The CDR3 loop spans 14 amino acids. V shed 7 bases, J shed 6 bases, and the junction held 6 bases outside the gene matches. Germline assignment: CDR1 MNHEY and CDR2 SVGAGI. CDR3 in amino acids: CASIRGVGNSPLHF. The CDR3, as DNA: TGTGCCAGCATCAGGGGGGTGGGTAATTCACCCCTCCACTTT.

The chain carries TRBV19 and TRBJ2-3; 7 nucleotides align to TRBD1. The CDR3 loop spans 15 amino acids. Unmatched junction bases numbered 2, after V lost 2 bases and J lost 0 bases. Germline V gene data show CDR1 as LNHDA and CDR2 as SQIVND (reference sequence). DNA for the CDR3: TGTGCCAGTAGTATAATACAGGGGAGCACAGATACGCAGTATTTT. This translates into CASSIIQGSTDTQYF.